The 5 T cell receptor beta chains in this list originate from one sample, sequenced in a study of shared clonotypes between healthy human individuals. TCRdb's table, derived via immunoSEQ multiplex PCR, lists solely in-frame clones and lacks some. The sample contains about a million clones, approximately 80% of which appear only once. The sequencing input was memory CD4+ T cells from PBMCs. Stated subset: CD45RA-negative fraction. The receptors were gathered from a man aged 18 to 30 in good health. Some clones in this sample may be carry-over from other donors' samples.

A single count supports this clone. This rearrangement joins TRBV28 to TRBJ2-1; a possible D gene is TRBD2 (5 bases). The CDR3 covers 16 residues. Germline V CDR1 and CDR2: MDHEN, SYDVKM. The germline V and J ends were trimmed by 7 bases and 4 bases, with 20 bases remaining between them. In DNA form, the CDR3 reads TGTGCCAGCACCACCTTTAGGCTAGCCTTTTACAATGAGCAGTTCTTC. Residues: CASTTFRLAFYNEQFF.

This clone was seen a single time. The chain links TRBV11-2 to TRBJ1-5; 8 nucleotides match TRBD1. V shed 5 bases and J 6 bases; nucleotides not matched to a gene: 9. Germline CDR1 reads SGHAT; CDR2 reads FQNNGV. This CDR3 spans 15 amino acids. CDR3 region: CASSPGGLGGQPQHF. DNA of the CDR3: TGTGCCAGCAGCCCAGGGGGCCTAGGGGGTCAGCCCCAGCATTTT.

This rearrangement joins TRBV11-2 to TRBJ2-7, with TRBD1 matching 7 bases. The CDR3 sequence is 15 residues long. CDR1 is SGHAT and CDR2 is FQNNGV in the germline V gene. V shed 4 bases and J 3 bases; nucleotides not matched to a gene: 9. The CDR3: CASSSPRGPDYEQYF. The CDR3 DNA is TGTGCCAGCAGCTCCCCGAGGGGGCCCGACTACGAGCAGTACTTC.

CDR3 residues: CASSTGTSEQETQYF. The CDR3 region has the DNA TGCGCCAGCAGTACCGGGACTAGCGAACAAGAGACCCAGTACTTC. The chain couples TRBV5-1 to TRBJ2-5; 10 bases agree with TRBD2. The CDR3 is made up of 15 amino acids. Germline CDR1 and CDR2: SGHRS and YFSETQ. The J segment lost 2 bases and the V segment lost 5 bases, leaving 6 bases of the junction unmatched.

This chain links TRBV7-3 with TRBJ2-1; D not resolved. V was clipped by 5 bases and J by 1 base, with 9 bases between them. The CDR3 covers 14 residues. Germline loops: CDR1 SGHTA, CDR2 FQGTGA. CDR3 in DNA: TGTGCCAGCAGCGCTGATTATTCCTACAATGAGCAGTTCTTC. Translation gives CASSADYSYNEQFF.